The 5 T cell receptor beta chains below come from one sample, sequenced in a study of T cells in Graves' hyperthyroidism and ophthalmopathy. TCR beta CDR3 region amplification was performed from RNA transcripts. TCR CDR3 underwent first-round RT-PCR with the HTBI primer set. MiXCR was run by TCRdb on the multiplex PCR reads, yielding one entry per CDR3 protein. The profile covers fewer than 800,000 distinct CDR3 sequences, with about a sixth appearing a single time and roughly 8% taken by the ten largest. The material sequenced was blood. These TCRs come from a man between 18 and 35 years old with Graves' hyperthyroidism.

The sample holds many counts of this clonotype. The CDR3 reads CASSQGYGSYNEQFF. The CDR3 DNA sequence: TGTGCCAGCAGCCAAGGGTACGGGAGTTACAATGAGCAGTTCTTC. The gene calls are TRBV3-1 and TRBJ2-1, with a weak D call TRBD2 (6 bases). The CDR3 covers 15 residues. Germline CDR1 LGHDT, CDR2 YNNKEL (reference sequence). The germline V and J ends were trimmed by 1 base and 4 bases, with 11 bases remaining between them.

V and J are TRBV19 and TRBJ2-1, with TRBD2 matching 7 bases. The CDR3 has 15 amino acids. Germline V gives CDR1 LNHDA, CDR2 SQIVND (reference sequence). V trimming: 8 bases; J trimming: 5 bases; junction bases outside the gene matches: 12. Here the CDR3 reads CASWSAGEIHNEQFF. The CDR3 nucleotides read TGTGCCAGTTGGTCGGCGGGAGAAATCCACAATGAGCAGTTCTTC.

V gene TRBV2 combines with J gene TRBJ2-3; weak D call: TRBD2 (5 bases). The ends were cut back, 3 bases at V and 3 bases at J, with 13 bases in the middle. Per germline, CDR1 SNHLY and CDR2 FYNNEI. The CDR3 totals 15 residues. DNA for the CDR3: TGTGCCAGCAGTGAGCGGGCCCTAAGGACAGATACGCAGTATTTT. It is translated as CASSERALRTDTQYF. Complete variable domain (other parts from reference TRBV2 and TRBJ2-3): EPEVTQTPSHQVTQMGQEVILRCVPISNHLYFYWYRQILGQKVEFLVSFYNNEISEKSEIFDDQFSVERPDGSNFTLKIRSTKLEDSAMYFCASSERALRTDTQYFGPGTRLTVL.

This clonotype was recorded at least ten times. The rearrangement joins TRBV6-1 to TRBJ2-7; 12 nucleotides line up with TRBD1. With V trimmed by 2 bases and J by 6 bases, 5 bases remained unmatched. This CDR3 has 15 amino acids. Germline V CDR1 and CDR2: MNHNS, SASEGT. The CDR3 sequence is CASSEPGQGAREQYF. In DNA form, the CDR3 reads TGTGCCAGCAGTGAACCGGGACAGGGGGCTCGCGAGCAGTACTTC.

This clonotype was picked up many times. V is TRBV2 and J is TRBJ1-5; D not certain. Germline V gene data show CDR1 as SNHLY and CDR2 as FYNNEI. The CDR3 has 13 amino acids. V was clipped by 0 bases and J by 7 bases, with 7 bases between them. The DNA of the CDR3 is TGTGCCAGCAGTGAAGCGCGGCAGCAGCCCCAGCATTTT. This codes for CASSEARQQPQHF.